What follows is one T cell receptor (beta chain) and its context. Prior autoimmune disease or systemic immunosuppression barred patients. TCRdb's copy holds only in-frame clones and misses some; the assay was immunoSEQ multiplex PCR. The sample has some 62,000 clones; about four fifths are singletons. These data belong to a study of OX40 agonist ivuxolimab in advanced cancers. Across the whole study: Clinicians treated patients with ivuxolimab, an agonistic anti-OX40 (CD134) antibody.

This sample comprised CD4+ or CD8+ T cells sorted from blood, obtained in a trial of the OX40 agonist ivuxolimab. This TCR came from an adult with an advanced solid tumor such as melanoma, head and neck, liver or kidney cancer.

The CDR3 nucleotides are TGTGCCAGCAGCATTAGCGGGAGCTCCTACAATGAGCAGTTCTTC. Translating gives CASSISGSSYNEQFF. This sequence joins TRBV6-5 and TRBJ2-1; 9 bases are a match to TRBD2. The germline CDR1 and CDR2 sequences are MNHEY and SVGAGI. V trimming: 6 bases; J trimming: 0 bases; junction bases outside the gene matches: 3. This CDR3 is built from 15 residues.